This TCR beta chain was observed in a study of CD8+CD57+ T cells in acquired aplastic anemia. Across the whole study: Sorted CD4+ and CD8+ cells yielded DNA averaging about 2.9 ug. Study-wide results and caveats: It was found that more than 25 CD8+ CDR3 sequences were shared between patients and controls.

The CDR3 has 13 amino acids. V gave up 4 bases and J gave up 0 bases, with 7 bases separating them. Germline loops: CDR1 DFQATT, CDR2 SNEGSKA (reference sequence). This clonotype turned up a few times. Its cognate antigen is unknown. Genomic DNA served as template for TCR beta VDJ and CDR3 profiling. TCRdb independently ran MiXCR on the reads; one entry per CDR3 protein. The data contain some 92,000 distinct CDR3 sequences, around two thirds of them singletons. Patients selected for sequencing had displayed CD8+CD57+ cell expansion by flow cytometry. Among the patients, all had severe acquired aplastic anemia.

This chain links TRBV20-1 with TRBJ1-5, with D unclear. The TCR sequence derives from a human donor with aplastic anemia. Sequencing input: sorted CD4+, CD8+, or CD8+CD57+ T cells (not recorded which) from PBMCs. The CDR3 DNA is TGCAGTGCTACCCTTTATAGCAATCAGCCCCAGCATTTT. It is translated as CSATLYSNQPQHF.